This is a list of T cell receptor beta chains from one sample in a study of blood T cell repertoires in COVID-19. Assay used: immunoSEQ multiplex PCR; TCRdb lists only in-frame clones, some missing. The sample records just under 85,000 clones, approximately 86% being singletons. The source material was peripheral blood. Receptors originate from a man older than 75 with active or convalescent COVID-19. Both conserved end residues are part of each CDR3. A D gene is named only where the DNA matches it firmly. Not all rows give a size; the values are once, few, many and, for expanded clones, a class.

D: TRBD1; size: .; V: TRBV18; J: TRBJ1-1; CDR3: CASSRTGLGNEAFF; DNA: TGTGCCAGCTCACGGACAGGGCTGGGTAATGAAGCTTTCTTT
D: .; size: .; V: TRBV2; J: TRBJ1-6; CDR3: CASRFLRTDTNSPLHF; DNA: TGTGCCAGCAGATTCCTCCGGACAGATACAAATTCACCCCTCCACTTT
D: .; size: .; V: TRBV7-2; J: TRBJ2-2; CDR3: CASSQMPNTGELFF; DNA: TGTGCCAGCAGCCAGATGCCGAACACCGGGGAGCTGTTTTTT
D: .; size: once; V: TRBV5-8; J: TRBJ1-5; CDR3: CASSLYGGARSGQPQHF; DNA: TGTGCCAGCAGCTTATACGGGGGGGCGCGTTCGGGTCAGCCCCAGCATTTT
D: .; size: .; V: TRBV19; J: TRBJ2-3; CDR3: CASSATGLDTQYF; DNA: TGTGCCAGTAGTGCTACAGGGTTAGATACGCAGTATTTT
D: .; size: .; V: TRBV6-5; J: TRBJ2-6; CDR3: CASSRDSGANVLTF; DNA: TGTGCCAGCAGTCGGGACTCTGGGGCCAACGTCCTGACTTTC
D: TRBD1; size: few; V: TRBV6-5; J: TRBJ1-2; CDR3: CASRAGTANYGYTF; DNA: TGTGCCAGCAGGGCAGGGACAGCCAACTATGGCTACACCTTC
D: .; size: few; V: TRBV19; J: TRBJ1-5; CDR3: CASSILLGSQPQHF; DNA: TGTGCCAGTAGTATCCTGCTGGGCAGCCAGCCCCAGCATTTT
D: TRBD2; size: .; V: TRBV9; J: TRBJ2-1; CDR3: CASSLRTSGTGQFF; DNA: TGTGCCAGCAGCTTAAGGACTAGCGGGACGGGTCAGTTCTTC
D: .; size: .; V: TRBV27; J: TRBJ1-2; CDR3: CASRADGFGYGYTF; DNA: TGTGCCAGCAGAGCCGACGGGTTCGGCTATGGCTACACCTTC
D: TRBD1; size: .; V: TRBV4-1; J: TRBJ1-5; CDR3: CASSQDPLSRGLRNQPQHF; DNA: TGCGCCAGCAGCCAAGACCCCCTGTCCAGGGGGCTTCGCAATCAGCCCCAGCATTTT
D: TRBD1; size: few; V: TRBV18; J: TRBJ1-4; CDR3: CASSDGQGAVNEKLFF; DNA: TGTGCCAGCTCCGATGGACAGGGGGCGGTTAATGAAAAACTGTTTTTT
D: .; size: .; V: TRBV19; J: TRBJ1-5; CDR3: CASSIGTHSNQPQHF; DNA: TGTGCCAGTAGTATAGGGACTCATAGCAATCAGCCCCAGCATTTT
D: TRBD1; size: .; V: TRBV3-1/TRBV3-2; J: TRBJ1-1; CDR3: CASSQGTGGFEAFF; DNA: TGTGCCAGCAGCCAAGGGACAGGGGGTTTTGAAGCTTTCTTT
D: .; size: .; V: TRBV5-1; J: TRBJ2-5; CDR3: CASSRRTAGSETQYF; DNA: TGCGCCAGCAGCCGCAGGACAGCTGGTTCAGAGACCCAGTACTTC
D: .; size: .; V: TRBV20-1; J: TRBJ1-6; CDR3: CSARGSGDLHF; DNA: TGCAGTGCTAGGGGCAGCGGGGACCTCCACTTT
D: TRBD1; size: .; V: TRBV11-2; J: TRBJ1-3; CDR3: CASSFTGAGNTIYF; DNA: TGTGCCAGCAGCTTCACAGGGGCTGGAAACACCATATATTTT
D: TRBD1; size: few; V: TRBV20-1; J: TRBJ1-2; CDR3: CSASGGTGFYGYTF; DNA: TGCAGTGCTAGTGGTGGGACAGGCTTTTATGGCTACACCTTC
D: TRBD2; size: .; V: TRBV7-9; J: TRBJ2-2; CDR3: CASSLFASGRFTGELFF; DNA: TGTGCCAGCAGCTTATTCGCTAGCGGGAGGTTCACCGGGGAGCTGTTTTTT
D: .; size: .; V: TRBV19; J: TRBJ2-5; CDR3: CASSPGVPGKTQYF; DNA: TGTGCCAGTAGTCCCGGGGTGCCGGGTAAGACCCAGTACTTC
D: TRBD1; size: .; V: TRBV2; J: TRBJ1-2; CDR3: CASSPGGGYGYTF; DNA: TGTGCCAGCAGTCCAGGGGGCGGATATGGCTACACCTTC
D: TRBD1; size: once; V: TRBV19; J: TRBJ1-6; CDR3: CASGTGGSPLHF; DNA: TGTGCCAGTGGGACAGGGGGTTCACCCCTCCACTTT
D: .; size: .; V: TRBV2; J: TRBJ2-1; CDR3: CASSEGTQREQFF; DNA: TGTGCCAGCAGTGAAGGGACTCAGCGCGAGCAGTTCTTC
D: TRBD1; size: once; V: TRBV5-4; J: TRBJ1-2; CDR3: CASSLQQGEYYGYTF; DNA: TGTGCCAGCAGCTTACAACAGGGGGAGTACTATGGCTACACCTTC
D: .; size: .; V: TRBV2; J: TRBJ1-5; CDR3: CASRLTGVNQPQHF; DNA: TGTGCCAGCAGACTCACCGGGGTCAATCAGCCCCAGCATTTT
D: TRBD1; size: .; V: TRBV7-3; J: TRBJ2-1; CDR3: CASSPGTGTRNEQFF; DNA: TGTGCCAGCAGCCCAGGGACAGGGACGAGGAATGAGCAGTTCTTC
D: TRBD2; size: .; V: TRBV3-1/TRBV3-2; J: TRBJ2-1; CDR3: CASSQGLAGEQFF; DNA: TGTGCCAGCAGCCAAGGACTAGCAGGTGAGCAGTTCTTC
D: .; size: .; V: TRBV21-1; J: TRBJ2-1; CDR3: CASSNSGTRLDNEQFF; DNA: TGTGCCAGCAGCAATTCCGGGACTAGATTAGACAATGAGCAGTTCTTC
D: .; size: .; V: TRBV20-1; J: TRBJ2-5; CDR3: CSASSLPGEGGQETQYF; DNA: TGCAGTGCTAGTTCCCTCCCAGGGGAAGGGGGACAAGAGACCCAGTACTTC
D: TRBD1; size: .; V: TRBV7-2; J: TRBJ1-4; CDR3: CASSTQTGTANEKLFF; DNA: TGTGCCAGCAGCACACAAACAGGGACAGCTAATGAAAAACTGTTTTTT
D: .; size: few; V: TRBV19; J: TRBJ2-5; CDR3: CASSINRRETQYF; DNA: TGTGCCAGTAGTATCAACCGGAGGGAGACCCAGTACTTC
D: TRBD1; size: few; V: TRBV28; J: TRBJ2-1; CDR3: CASSKPGQGKDEQFF; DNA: TGTGCCAGCAGTAAGCCGGGACAGGGGAAGGATGAGCAGTTCTTC
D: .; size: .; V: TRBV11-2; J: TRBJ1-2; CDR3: CASSLFISNYGYTF; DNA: TGTGCCAGCAGCTTATTCATTTCTAACTATGGCTACACCTTC
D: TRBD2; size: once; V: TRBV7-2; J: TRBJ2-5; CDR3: CASAGTSGGETQYF; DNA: TGTGCCAGCGCCGGGACTAGCGGGGGAGAGACCCAGTACTTC
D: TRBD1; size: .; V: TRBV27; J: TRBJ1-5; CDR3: CASSPTGSNQPQHF; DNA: TGTGCCAGCTCCCCGACAGGGAGCAATCAGCCCCAGCATTTT
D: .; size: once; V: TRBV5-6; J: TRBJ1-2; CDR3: CASRYRTADYGYTF; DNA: TGTGCCAGCAGGTACAGGACGGCTGATTATGGCTACACCTTC
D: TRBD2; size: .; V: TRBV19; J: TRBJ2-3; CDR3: CASRGLAGGLRDTQYF; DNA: TGTGCCAGTAGGGGCTTAGCGGGGGGGCTGAGGGATACGCAGTATTTT
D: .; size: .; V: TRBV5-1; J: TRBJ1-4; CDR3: CASSADFEKLFF; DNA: TGCGCCAGCAGCGCGGACTTTGAAAAACTGTTTTTT
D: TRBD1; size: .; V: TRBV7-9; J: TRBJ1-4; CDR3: CASSSNIVDRATNEKLFF; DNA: TGTGCCAGCAGCTCCAATATTGTGGACAGGGCAACTAATGAAAAACTGTTTTTT
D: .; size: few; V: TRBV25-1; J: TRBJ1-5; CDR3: CASSESGQGSQPQHF; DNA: TGTGCCAGCAGTGAATCGGGCCAGGGGAGCCAGCCCCAGCATTTT
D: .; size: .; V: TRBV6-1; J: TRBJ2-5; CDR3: CASSEGLIQETQYF; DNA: TGTGCCAGCAGTGAGGGACTGATACAAGAGACCCAGTACTTC
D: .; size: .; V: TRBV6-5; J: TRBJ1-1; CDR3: CASSYSAGVAEAFF; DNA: TGTGCCAGCAGTTACTCCGCGGGTGTCGCTGAAGCTTTCTTT
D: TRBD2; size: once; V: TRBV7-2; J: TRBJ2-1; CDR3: CASSVTSGGAQVEQFF; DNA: TGTGCCAGCAGCGTGACTAGCGGGGGGGCCCAGGTTGAGCAGTTCTTC
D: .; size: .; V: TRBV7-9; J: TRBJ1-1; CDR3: CASSYQRLGLTEAFF; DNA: TGTGCCAGCAGCTATCAGAGACTGGGACTCACTGAAGCTTTCTTT
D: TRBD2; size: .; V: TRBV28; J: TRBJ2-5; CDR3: CASSSRLAGGPKETQYF; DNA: TGTGCCAGCAGTTCCAGACTAGCGGGGGGACCGAAAGAGACCCAGTACTTC
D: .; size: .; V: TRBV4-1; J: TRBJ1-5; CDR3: CASSQERGNNQPQHF; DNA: TGCGCCAGCAGCCAAGAACGAGGGAACAATCAGCCCCAGCATTTT
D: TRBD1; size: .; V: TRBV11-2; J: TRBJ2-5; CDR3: CASSSVGGSETQYF; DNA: TGTGCCAGCAGCTCCGTAGGGGGCTCGGAGACCCAGTACTTC
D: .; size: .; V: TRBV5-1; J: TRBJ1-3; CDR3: CASSPKDMTSGNTIYF; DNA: TGCGCCAGCAGCCCGAAGGACATGACTTCTGGAAACACCATATATTTT
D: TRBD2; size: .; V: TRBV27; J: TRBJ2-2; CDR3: CASSLFRAGGKDGELFF; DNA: TGTGCCAGCAGTTTATTCCGGGCGGGGGGGAAAGACGGGGAGCTGTTTTTT
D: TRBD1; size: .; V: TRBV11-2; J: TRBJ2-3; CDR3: CASSLGTGDPDTQYF; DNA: TGTGCCAGCAGCTTAGGTACAGGGGACCCAGATACGCAGTATTTT
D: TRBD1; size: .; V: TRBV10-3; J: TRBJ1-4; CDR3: CAIRAGQGNEKLFF; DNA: TGTGCCATCAGGGCCGGACAGGGCAATGAAAAACTGTTTTTT
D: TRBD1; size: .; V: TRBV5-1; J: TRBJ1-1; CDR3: CASSFSTGGTEAFF; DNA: TGCGCCAGCAGCTTTTCTACAGGGGGCACTGAAGCTTTCTTT
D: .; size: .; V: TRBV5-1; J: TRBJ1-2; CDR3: CASSLDPGYGYTF; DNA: TGCGCCAGCAGCTTGGATCCGGGCTATGGCTACACCTTC
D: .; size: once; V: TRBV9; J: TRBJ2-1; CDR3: CASSGGSSNEQFF; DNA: TGTGCCAGCAGCGGTGGGAGCTCTAATGAGCAGTTCTTC
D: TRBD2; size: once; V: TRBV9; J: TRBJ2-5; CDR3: CASSARSAGGAGETQYF; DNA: TGTGCCAGCAGCGCCCGCTCTGCCGGGGGGGCAGGGGAGACCCAGTACTTC
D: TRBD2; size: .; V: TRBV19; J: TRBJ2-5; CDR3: CASSIRPSGNRETQYF; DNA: TGTGCCAGTAGTATCCGGCCTAGCGGAAACCGGGAGACCCAGTACTTC
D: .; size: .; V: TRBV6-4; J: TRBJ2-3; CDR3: CASSALGAGADTQYF; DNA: TGTGCCAGCAGCGCCTTGGGGGCGGGGGCAGATACGCAGTATTTT
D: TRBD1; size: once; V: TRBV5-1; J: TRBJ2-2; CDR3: CASSLADRDTGELFF; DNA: TGCGCCAGCAGCTTGGCAGACAGGGACACCGGGGAGCTGTTTTTT
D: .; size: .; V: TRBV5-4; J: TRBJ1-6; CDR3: CASSSSVSTRNSPLHF; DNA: TGTGCCAGCAGCTCATCAGTCAGTACCCGAAATTCACCCCTCCACTTT
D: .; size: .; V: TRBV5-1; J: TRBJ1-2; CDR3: CASSLAFSGITRLTSNYGYTF; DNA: TGCGCCAGCAGCTTGGCATTTTCAGGGATTACCAGACTTACCTCTAACTATGGCTACACCTTC